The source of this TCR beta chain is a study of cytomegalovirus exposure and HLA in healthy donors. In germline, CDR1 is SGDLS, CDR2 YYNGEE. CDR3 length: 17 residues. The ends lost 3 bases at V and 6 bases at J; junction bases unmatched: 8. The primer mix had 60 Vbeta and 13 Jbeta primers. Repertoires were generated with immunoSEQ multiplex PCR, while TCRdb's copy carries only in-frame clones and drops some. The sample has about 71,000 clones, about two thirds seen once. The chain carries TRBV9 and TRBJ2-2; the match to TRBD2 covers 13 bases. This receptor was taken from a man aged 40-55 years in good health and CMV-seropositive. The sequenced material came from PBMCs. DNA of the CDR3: TGTGCCAGCAGCGCCTTAACTAGCGGGAGGGTATCCGGGGAGCTGTTTTTT. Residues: CASSALTSGRVSGELFF.